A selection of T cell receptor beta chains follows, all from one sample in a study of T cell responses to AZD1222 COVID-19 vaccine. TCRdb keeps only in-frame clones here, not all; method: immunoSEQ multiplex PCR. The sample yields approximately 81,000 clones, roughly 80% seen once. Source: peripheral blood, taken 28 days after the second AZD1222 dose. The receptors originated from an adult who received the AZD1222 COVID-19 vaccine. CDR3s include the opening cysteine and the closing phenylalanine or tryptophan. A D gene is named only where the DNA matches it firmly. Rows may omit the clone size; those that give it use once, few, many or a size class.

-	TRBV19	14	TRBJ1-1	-	CASQPTPDGTEAFF	TGTGCCAGTCAACCGACCCCCGATGGGACTGAAGCTTTCTTT
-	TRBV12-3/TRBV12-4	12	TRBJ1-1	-	CASSFSLAEAFF	TGTGCCAGCAGTTTTAGTCTGGCTGAAGCTTTCTTT
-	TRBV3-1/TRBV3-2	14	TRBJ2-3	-	CASSPQPVTDTQYF	TGTGCCAGCAGCCCTCAGCCTGTAACAGATACGCAGTATTTT
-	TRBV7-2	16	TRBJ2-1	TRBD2	CASSLVITSGPNEQFF	TGTGCCAGCAGCTTAGTCATCACTAGCGGGCCCAATGAGCAGTTCTTC
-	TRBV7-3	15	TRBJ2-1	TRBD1	CASSLTGDNYNEQFF	TGTGCCAGCAGCCTGACAGGGGATAACTACAATGAGCAGTTCTTC
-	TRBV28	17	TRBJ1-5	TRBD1	CASIPQGAVIFYQPQHF	TGTGCCAGCATTCCACAGGGGGCTGTTATCTTCTATCAGCCCCAGCATTTT
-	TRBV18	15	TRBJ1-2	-	CASSPVGDVNYGYTF	TGTGCCAGCTCACCCGTAGGGGATGTTAACTATGGCTACACCTTC
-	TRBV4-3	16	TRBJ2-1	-	CASSPRVGAGYNEQFF	TGCGCCAGCAGCCCCCGAGTGGGAGCAGGGTACAATGAGCAGTTCTTC
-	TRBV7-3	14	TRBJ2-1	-	CASSLNALVGEQFF	TGTGCCAGCAGCTTAAACGCCTTGGTAGGGGAGCAGTTCTTC
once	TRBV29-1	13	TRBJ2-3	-	CSVEWVGTDTQYF	TGCAGCGTTGAATGGGTGGGCACAGATACGCAGTATTTT
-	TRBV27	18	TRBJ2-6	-	CASSSSVRGASGANVLTF	TGTGCCAGCAGTTCTTCAGTTCGTGGGGCATCTGGGGCCAACGTCCTGACTTTC
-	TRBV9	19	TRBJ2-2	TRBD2	CASSATVETSGENTGELFF	TGTGCCAGCAGCGCCACGGTGGAGACTAGCGGGGAAAACACCGGGGAGCTGTTTTTT
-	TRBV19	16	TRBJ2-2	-	CASSIQGQGGAGELFF	TGTGCCAGTAGTATTCAAGGACAGGGAGGGGCCGGGGAGCTGTTTTTT
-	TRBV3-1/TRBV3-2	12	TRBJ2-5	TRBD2	CASRDYHQTQYF	TGTGCCAGCCGGGACTATCACCAGACCCAGTACTTC
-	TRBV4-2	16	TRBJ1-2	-	CASSQEGAKGNYGYTF	TGTGCCAGCAGCCAAGAAGGGGCCAAAGGCAACTATGGCTACACCTTC
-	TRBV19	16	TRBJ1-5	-	CASSIGGRGIKQPQHF	TGTGCCAGTAGTATTGGAGGAAGGGGGATAAAACAGCCCCAGCATTTT
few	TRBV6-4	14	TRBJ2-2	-	CASRLEFDTGELFF	TGTGCCAGCAGATTAGAATTCGACACCGGGGAGCTGTTTTTT
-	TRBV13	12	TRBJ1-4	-	CASSSNNEKLFF	TGTGCCAGCAGCTCAAATAATGAAAAACTGTTTTTT
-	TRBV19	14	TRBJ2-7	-	CASSLGHGDYEQYF	TGTGCCAGTAGTTTGGGACACGGAGACTACGAGCAGTACTTC
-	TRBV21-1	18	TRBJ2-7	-	CASSKVKMRTGVSYEQYF	TGTGCCAGCAGCAAAGTAAAAATGAGGACAGGGGTTTCCTACGAGCAGTACTTC
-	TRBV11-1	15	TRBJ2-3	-	CASSPSGARGDTQYF	TGTGCCAGCTCCCCGTCCGGGGCGCGTGGCGATACGCAGTATTTT
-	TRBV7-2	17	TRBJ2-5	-	CASSLGGSRGRLETQYF	TGTGCCAGCAGCTTAGGGGGTTCCCGGGGGAGGTTGGAGACCCAGTACTTC
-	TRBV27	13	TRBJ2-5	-	CASTTGEQETQYF	TGTGCCAGCACAACGGGGGAGCAGGAGACCCAGTACTTC
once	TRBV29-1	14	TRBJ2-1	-	CSAQSPRAYNEQFF	TGCAGCGCCCAATCCCCCCGAGCCTACAATGAGCAGTTCTTC
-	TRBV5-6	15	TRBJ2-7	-	CASSGDPTFPYEQYF	TGTGCCAGCAGCGGTGACCCCACCTTCCCTTACGAGCAGTACTTC
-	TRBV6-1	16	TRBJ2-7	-	CASSDQRGGVLFEQYF	TGTGCCAGCAGTGATCAGAGAGGGGGAGTGCTATTCGAGCAGTACTTC
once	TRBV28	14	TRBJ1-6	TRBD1	CASSRTGGDSPLHF	TGTGCCAGCAGTCGTACAGGGGGGGACTCACCCCTCCACTTT
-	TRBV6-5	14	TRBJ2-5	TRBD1	CASRTQGAGETQYF	TGTGCCAGCAGAACACAGGGGGCGGGGGAGACCCAGTACTTC
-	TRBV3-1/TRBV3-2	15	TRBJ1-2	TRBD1	CASSPWDRGNYGYTF	TGTGCCAGCAGCCCCTGGGACAGGGGAAACTATGGCTACACCTTC
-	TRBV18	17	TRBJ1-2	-	CASSPDDEVALNYGYTF	TGTGCCAGCTCACCGGACGATGAAGTAGCCCTGAACTATGGCTACACCTTC
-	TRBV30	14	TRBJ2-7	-	CAWSLGGGSYEQYF	TGTGCCTGGAGCTTGGGAGGGGGGTCCTACGAGCAGTACTTC
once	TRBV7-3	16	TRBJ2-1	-	CASSKATDKPYNEQFF	TGTGCCAGCAGCAAAGCCACGGACAAGCCGTACAATGAGCAGTTCTTC
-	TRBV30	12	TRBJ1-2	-	CAWGVHLHGYTF	TGTGCCTGGGGGGTCCATCTCCATGGCTACACCTTC
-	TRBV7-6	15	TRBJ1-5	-	CASSLGTPGDQPQHF	TGTGCCAGCAGCTTAGGGACGCCGGGTGATCAGCCCCAGCATTTT
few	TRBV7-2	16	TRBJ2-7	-	CASSLTRDVGSYEQYF	TGTGCCAGCAGCTTAACCCGGGACGTTGGCTCCTACGAGCAGTACTTC
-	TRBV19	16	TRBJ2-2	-	CASSITGAGSTGELFF	TGTGCCAGTAGTATTACGGGGGCGGGTAGCACCGGGGAGCTGTTTTTT
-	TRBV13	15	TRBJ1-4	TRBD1	CASSSTGTTNEKLFF	TGTGCCAGCAGCTCGACAGGGACAACTAATGAAAAACTGTTTTTT
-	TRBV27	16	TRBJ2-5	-	CASSPRSGESSETQYF	TGTGCCAGCAGTCCCCGCTCCGGGGAGAGTTCGGAGACCCAGTACTTC
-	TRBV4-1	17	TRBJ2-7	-	CASSQLDLLPRGSEQYF	TGCGCCAGCAGCCAGTTGGATTTACTACCTCGGGGGAGCGAGCAGTACTTC
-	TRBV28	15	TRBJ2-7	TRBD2	CASIYSASGTYEQYF	TGTGCCAGCATATATTCAGCTAGCGGGACCTACGAGCAGTACTTC
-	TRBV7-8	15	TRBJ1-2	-	CASSPKRIINYGYTF	TGTGCCAGCAGCCCAAAGCGGATTATTAACTATGGCTACACCTTC
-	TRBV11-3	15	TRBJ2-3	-	CASSLTGLGTDTQYF	TGTGCCAGCAGCTTGACAGGTTTGGGCACAGATACGCAGTATTTT
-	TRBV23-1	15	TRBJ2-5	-	CASSQFRDLQETQYF	TGCGCCAGCAGTCAATTCCGGGACTTACAAGAGACCCAGTACTTC
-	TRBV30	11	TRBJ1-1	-	CAWTLNTEAFF	TGTGCCTGGACCCTGAACACTGAAGCTTTCTTT
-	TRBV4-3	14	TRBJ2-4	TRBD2	CASSFGREAAIQYF	TGCGCCAGCAGCTTTGGGCGGGAGGCGGCCATTCAGTACTTC
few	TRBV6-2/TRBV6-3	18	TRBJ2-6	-	CASSNWRVWSSGANVLTF	TGTGCCAGCAGTAACTGGCGCGTGTGGTCGAGTGGGGCCAACGTCCTGACTTTC
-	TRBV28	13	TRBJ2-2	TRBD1	CASGTGDTGELFF	TGTGCCAGCGGGACAGGGGATACCGGGGAGCTGTTTTTT
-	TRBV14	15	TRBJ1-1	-	CASSQNREGNTEAFF	TGTGCCAGCAGCCAGAACAGGGAGGGGAACACTGAAGCTTTCTTT
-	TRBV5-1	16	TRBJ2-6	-	CASSLPINSGANVLTF	TGCGCCAGCAGCTTGCCCATTAACTCTGGGGCCAACGTCCTGACTTTC
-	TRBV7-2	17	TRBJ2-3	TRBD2	CASRTSGRRLIGDTQYF	TGTGCCAGCAGGACTAGCGGGAGACGGTTGATAGGAGATACGCAGTATTTT
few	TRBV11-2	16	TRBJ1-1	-	CASSPFREGMNTEAFF	TGTGCCAGCAGCCCCTTCCGGGAAGGTATGAACACTGAAGCTTTCTTT
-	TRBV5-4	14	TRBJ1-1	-	CASRLDTGNTEAFF	TGTGCCAGCAGGCTTGACACTGGGAACACTGAAGCTTTCTTT
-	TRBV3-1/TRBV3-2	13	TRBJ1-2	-	CASTRTPNYGYTF	TGTGCCAGCACAAGGACCCCTAACTATGGCTACACCTTC